These T cell receptor beta chains were read from a single sample in a study of T cell changes during pregnancy in multiple sclerosis. Profiled with immunoSEQ multiplex PCR; TCRdb holds only in-frame clones, not every one. Here the sample spans 50,000 to 65,000 clones, roughly nine tenths being singletons. The sequencing used CD4+ T cells from peripheral blood mononuclear cells, collected in the third trimester of pregnancy. These TCRs come from a female donor with multiple sclerosis, enrolled in a pregnancy study. Both conserved end residues are part of each CDR3. The order of the fields is V gene, D gene, clone size, J gene, CDR3 protein, CDR3 DNA. The D gene is left open where the match is weak. Where a row states a size, it is once, few, many or the class of an expanded clone; other rows omit it.

V: TRBV30; D: .; size: once; J: TRBJ1-1; CDR3: CAWSVLVTVAQAFF; DNA: TGTGCCTGGAGTGTACTTGTCACCGTCGCCCAAGCTTTCTTT
V: TRBV6-5; D: .; size: .; J: TRBJ2-7; CDR3: CASSYSLQGNYEQYF; DNA: TGTGCCAGCAGTTACTCTTTACAGGGAAACTACGAGCAGTACTTC
V: TRBV9; D: .; size: .; J: TRBJ2-7; CDR3: CASSPFTNSEQYF; DNA: TGTGCCAGCAGCCCCTTTACGAACTCCGAGCAGTACTTC
V: TRBV21-1; D: .; size: .; J: TRBJ1-1; CDR3: CASSKGRAGAFF; DNA: TGTGCCAGCAGCAAAGGCCGGGCGGGGGCTTTCTTT
V: TRBV19; D: TRBD2; size: .; J: TRBJ2-3; CDR3: CASSTPPAGVRYPDTQYF; DNA: TGTGCCAGTAGTACCCCCCCGGCGGGGGTCCGGTACCCAGATACGCAGTATTTT
V: TRBV10-3; D: .; size: .; J: TRBJ1-3; CDR3: CAISEFADSGNTIYF; DNA: TGTGCCATCAGTGAGTTCGCGGACTCTGGAAACACCATATATTTT
V: TRBV5-1; D: .; size: .; J: TRBJ1-2; CDR3: CASSLASGVHNTF; DNA: TGCGCCAGCAGCTTGGCGTCAGGGGTACACAACACCTTC
V: TRBV15; D: TRBD1; size: .; J: TRBJ1-5; CDR3: CATSLGQGARPQHF; DNA: TGTGCCACCAGCCTAGGACAGGGGGCACGGCCCCAGCATTTT
V: TRBV6-6; D: TRBD2; size: .; J: TRBJ2-1; CDR3: CASSYSSGSSYNEQFF; DNA: TGTGCCAGCAGTTACTCTAGCGGGTCCTCCTACAATGAGCAGTTCTTC
V: TRBV5-1; D: TRBD2; size: .; J: TRBJ2-2; CDR3: CASSALSSGATGELFF; DNA: TGCGCCAGCAGCGCATTATCTAGCGGGGCCACCGGGGAGCTGTTTTTT
V: TRBV5-8; D: TRBD1; size: .; J: TRBJ2-1; CDR3: CARVPGQAPRNEQFF; DNA: TGTGCCAGAGTCCCAGGACAGGCGCCCCGCAATGAGCAGTTCTTC
V: TRBV9; D: TRBD1; size: .; J: TRBJ2-6; CDR3: CASSGSRDRSDSGANVLTF; DNA: TGTGCCAGCAGCGGATCCCGGGACAGAAGTGACTCTGGGGCCAACGTCCTGACTTTC
V: TRBV30; D: TRBD1; size: .; J: TRBJ1-4; CDR3: CAWSVQGSEGEKLFF; DNA: TGTGCCTGGAGTGTACAGGGGTCCGAAGGTGAAAAACTGTTTTTT
V: TRBV6-1; D: TRBD2; size: .; J: TRBJ2-3; CDR3: CASSPMTSGTDTQYF; DNA: TGTGCCAGCAGCCCCATGACTAGCGGTACAGATACGCAGTATTTT
V: TRBV9; D: TRBD1; size: few; J: TRBJ1-5; CDR3: CASSEDRGNQPQHF; DNA: TGTGCCAGCAGTGAGGACAGGGGCAATCAGCCCCAGCATTTT
V: TRBV11-3; D: .; size: .; J: TRBJ1-1; CDR3: CASSLGRYTEAFF; DNA: TGTGCCAGCAGCTTAGGGAGGTACACTGAAGCTTTCTTT
V: TRBV29-1; D: .; size: .; J: TRBJ1-1; CDR3: CSVDPETGRYAFF; DNA: TGCAGCGTTGACCCTGAGACAGGAAGGTATGCTTTCTTT
V: TRBV29-1; D: .; size: .; J: TRBJ2-7; CDR3: CSVGWRQGYEQYF; DNA: TGCAGCGTTGGCTGGCGGCAGGGGTACGAGCAGTACTTC
V: TRBV11-2; D: TRBD1; size: .; J: TRBJ1-5; CDR3: CASSLQGQGFGNQPQHF; DNA: TGTGCCAGCAGCTTACAAGGACAGGGTTTTGGCAATCAGCCCCAGCATTTT
V: TRBV11-2; D: .; size: once; J: TRBJ2-5; CDR3: CASSLRGTETQYF; DNA: TGTGCCAGCAGCTTAAGGGGTACAGAGACCCAGTACTTC
V: TRBV28; D: .; size: .; J: TRBJ1-1; CDR3: CASSSRRAFF; DNA: TGTGCCAGCAGTTCACGGAGAGCTTTCTTT
V: TRBV5-4; D: .; size: .; J: TRBJ2-5; CDR3: CASSRDSQETQYF; DNA: TGTGCCAGCAGCCGGGACTCCCAAGAGACCCAGTACTTC
V: TRBV5-6; D: TRBD1; size: once; J: TRBJ2-7; CDR3: CASNYRDRNEQYF; DNA: TGTGCCAGTAACTACCGGGACAGAAACGAGCAGTACTTC
V: TRBV10-2; D: .; size: .; J: TRBJ1-1; CDR3: CASSEGGEAFF; DNA: TGCGCCAGCAGTGAGGGGGGGGAAGCTTTCTTT
V: TRBV7-9; D: TRBD1; size: .; J: TRBJ1-2; CDR3: CASSSIQGVNGYTF; DNA: TGTGCCAGCAGCAGTATACAGGGGGTCAATGGCTACACCTTC
V: TRBV19; D: .; size: .; J: TRBJ1-2; CDR3: CASSIDHRGGLGYTF; DNA: TGTGCCAGTAGTATAGATCACCGGGGGGGCTTGGGCTACACCTTC
V: TRBV4-3; D: .; size: few; J: TRBJ2-2; CDR3: CASSQEATRSGELFF; DNA: TGCGCCAGCAGCCAAGAAGCGACTAGGTCCGGGGAGCTGTTTTTT
V: TRBV5-4; D: TRBD2; size: .; J: TRBJ2-5; CDR3: CASSPAGGLETQYF; DNA: TGTGCCAGCAGTCCAGCGGGGGGTCTTGAGACCCAGTACTTC
V: TRBV7-2; D: .; size: .; J: TRBJ1-1; CDR3: CASRPAGEVHTEAFF; DNA: TGTGCCAGCCGCCCAGCCGGTGAGGTTCACACTGAAGCTTTCTTT
V: TRBV5-6; D: TRBD2; size: .; J: TRBJ2-5; CDR3: CASSFPLAGEKETQYF; DNA: TGTGCCAGCAGCTTCCCCCTAGCGGGAGAGAAAGAGACCCAGTACTTC
V: TRBV4-2; D: .; size: .; J: TRBJ2-7; CDR3: CASSQDRTGLSYEQYF; DNA: TGTGCCAGCAGCCAAGATCGGACTGGCCTCTCCTACGAGCAGTACTTC
V: TRBV4-2; D: TRBD1; size: .; J: TRBJ2-7; CDR3: CASSPIPGTATYEQYF; DNA: TGTGCCAGCAGCCCTATCCCCGGGACAGCAACCTACGAGCAGTACTTC
V: TRBV4-1; D: TRBD1; size: .; J: TRBJ1-1; CDR3: CATRLGTGKLANTEAFF; DNA: TGCGCCACCAGATTAGGGACAGGGAAATTAGCGAACACTGAAGCTTTCTTT
V: TRBV19; D: .; size: .; J: TRBJ2-6; CDR3: CASSGNRGTGANVLTF; DNA: TGTGCCAGTAGTGGGAATCGGGGGACTGGGGCCAACGTCCTGACTTTC
V: TRBV25-1; D: .; size: once; J: TRBJ2-5; CDR3: CASITTGGTGETQYF; DNA: TGTGCCAGCATCACAACCGGGGGAACGGGGGAGACCCAGTACTTC
V: TRBV7-2; D: TRBD1; size: .; J: TRBJ1-5; CDR3: CASSSNQGGNQPQHF; DNA: TGTGCCAGCAGCTCGAACCAGGGGGGAAATCAGCCCCAGCATTTT
V: TRBV5-6; D: .; size: .; J: TRBJ1-2; CDR3: CASSWTDSYGYTF; DNA: TGTGCCAGCAGCTGGACGGACAGCTATGGCTACACCTTC
V: TRBV7-9; D: .; size: .; J: TRBJ2-1; CDR3: CASSEGDEQFF; DNA: TGTGCCAGCAGCGAGGGGGATGAGCAGTTCTTC
V: TRBV11-2; D: TRBD2; size: .; J: TRBJ2-1; CDR3: CASSETSGRSWGNEQFF; DNA: TGTGCCAGCAGCGAGACTAGCGGGAGGTCGTGGGGCAATGAGCAGTTCTTC
V: TRBV30; D: TRBD1; size: .; J: TRBJ1-5; CDR3: CAWKSTGEGGNQPQHF; DNA: TGTGCCTGGAAATCAACAGGGGAAGGGGGCAATCAGCCCCAGCATTTT
V: TRBV6-5; D: .; size: .; J: TRBJ1-2; CDR3: CASSFEASGYGYTF; DNA: TGTGCCAGCAGTTTTGAGGCCTCGGGCTATGGCTACACCTTC
V: TRBV5-6; D: .; size: .; J: TRBJ2-7; CDR3: CASSLWTKRYEQYF; DNA: TGTGCCAGCAGCTTGTGGACAAAAAGGTACGAGCAGTACTTC
V: TRBV19; D: .; size: .; J: TRBJ1-3; CDR3: CASSIRGFSGNTIYF; DNA: TGTGCCAGTAGTATTCGGGGGTTCTCTGGAAACACCATATATTTT
V: TRBV20-1; D: .; size: .; J: TRBJ1-2; CDR3: CSVPGAHGYTF; DNA: TGCAGTGTCCCAGGGGCGCATGGCTACACCTTC
V: TRBV7-2; D: TRBD2; size: .; J: TRBJ2-6; CDR3: CASSLDSGGPSGANVLTF; DNA: TGTGCCAGCAGCTTAGATAGCGGGGGGCCTTCTGGGGCCAACGTCCTGACTTTC
V: TRBV6-5; D: TRBD1; size: .; J: TRBJ2-7; CDR3: CASTPGQGTYEQYF; DNA: TGTGCCAGCACCCCGGGACAGGGAACCTACGAGCAGTACTTC
V: TRBV23-1; D: TRBD1; size: once; J: TRBJ1-3; CDR3: CASSPTGLSGNTIYF; DNA: TGCGCCAGCAGCCCGACAGGGCTTTCCGGAAACACCATATATTTT
V: TRBV6-6; D: TRBD1; size: .; J: TRBJ1-2; CDR3: CASSQTGFNYGYTF; DNA: TGTGCCAGCAGTCAGACAGGGTTTAACTATGGCTACACCTTC
V: TRBV2; D: TRBD1; size: .; J: TRBJ1-4; CDR3: CASTWTGGYEKLFF; DNA: TGTGCCAGCACCTGGACAGGGGGCTATGAAAAACTGTTTTTT
V: TRBV5-1; D: TRBD1; size: .; J: TRBJ2-7; CDR3: CASSPGQVVEQYF; DNA: TGCGCCAGCAGCCCGGGACAGGTGGTCGAGCAGTACTTC
V: TRBV7-3; D: .; size: .; J: TRBJ2-3; CDR3: CASSLMERDTQYF; DNA: TGTGCCAGCAGCTTGATGGAGCGGGATACGCAGTATTTT
V: TRBV4-2; D: TRBD1; size: .; J: TRBJ2-4; CDR3: CASSQDPGTGGKNIQYF; DNA: TGTGCCAGCAGCCAAGATCCTGGGACAGGGGGCAAAAACATTCAGTACTTC
V: TRBV6-4; D: .; size: once; J: TRBJ1-2; CDR3: CASSPQGGKGYTF; DNA: TGTGCCAGCAGTCCTCAGGGAGGAAAGGGCTACACCTTC
V: TRBV19; D: .; size: .; J: TRBJ1-5; CDR3: CASSTTTTGIRQPQHF; DNA: TGTGCCAGTAGTACAACTACCACAGGGATTCGTCAGCCCCAGCATTTT
V: TRBV6-1; D: TRBD1; size: .; J: TRBJ1-5; CDR3: CASSPGQGFRPQHF; DNA: TGTGCCAGCAGTCCGGGACAGGGGTTTAGACCCCAGCATTTT
V: TRBV10-2; D: TRBD1; size: .; J: TRBJ2-7; CDR3: CASKDRMAYEQYF; DNA: TGCGCCAGCAAGGACAGGATGGCCTACGAGCAGTACTTC
V: TRBV19; D: .; size: .; J: TRBJ1-2; CDR3: CASSIGEGGYTF; DNA: TGTGCCAGTAGTATAGGGGAGGGTGGCTACACCTTC
V: TRBV4-2; D: .; size: .; J: TRBJ2-1; CDR3: CASSLPGLENEQFF; DNA: TGTGCCAGCAGCCTCCCGGGACTGGAAAATGAGCAGTTCTTC
V: TRBV5-1; D: TRBD2; size: .; J: TRBJ2-1; CDR3: CASSSGLAGGLPPNEQFF; DNA: TGCGCCAGCAGCTCGGGACTAGCGGGGGGCCTACCCCCCAATGAGCAGTTCTTC
V: TRBV4-2; D: .; size: .; J: TRBJ1-2; CDR3: CASSQELNFNYGYTF; DNA: TGTGCCAGCAGCCAAGAGTTAAACTTCAACTATGGCTACACCTTC